Reported below is one T cell receptor (beta chain). Its antigen is still unknown. No base quality values were provided; no much bigger clone lies one nucleotide off. The library relied on the immunoSEQ multiplex PCR assay. TCRdb retrieved this table from immuneACCESS and kept in-frame rearrangements only. Not all clones are present; in checked studies, unresolved V genes account for under half, and no reason is known for the remainder. This sample gives over 150,000 clones in total; approximately 94% of them show up just once. The top ten constitute 11% to 15% of the sample. The data belong to a study of control samples from healthy donors and cancer patients (dated by TCRdb to about 2020). CDR1 and CDR2 are read off the germline V gene as KGHDR and SFDVKD. Relative to germline, V is 4 bases shorter and J is 6 bases shorter, with 16 bases between their ends. Including the terminal cysteine and phenylalanine, the CDR3 comprises 15 residues. Only the CDR3 region is kept as DNA, spanning 45 bases read in frame from base 1.

The sequencing sample was made of PBMCs. Recombination linked TRBV24-1 to TRBJ2-3; the D segment cannot be called with confidence. This receptor was obtained from a man aged 55 to 69 with colorectal cancer. The encoded CDR3 is CATSDSSARADTQYF. The DNA sequence is given as TGTGCCACCAGTGACTCCTCCGCACGAGCCGATACGCAGTATTTT.